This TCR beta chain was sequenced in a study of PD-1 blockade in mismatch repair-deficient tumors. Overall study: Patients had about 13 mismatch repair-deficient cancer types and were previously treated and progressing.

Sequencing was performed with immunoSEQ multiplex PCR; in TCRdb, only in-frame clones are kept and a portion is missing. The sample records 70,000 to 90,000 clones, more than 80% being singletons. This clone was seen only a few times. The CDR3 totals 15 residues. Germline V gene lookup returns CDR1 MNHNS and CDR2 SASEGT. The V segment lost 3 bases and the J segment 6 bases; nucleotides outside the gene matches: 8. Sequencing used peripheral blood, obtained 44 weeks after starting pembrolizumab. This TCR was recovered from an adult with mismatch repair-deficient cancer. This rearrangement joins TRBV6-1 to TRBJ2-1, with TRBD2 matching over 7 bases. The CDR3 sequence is CASSEGAGTFNEQFF. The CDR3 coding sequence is TGTGCCAGCAGTGAGGGAGCGGGGACCTTCAATGAGCAGTTCTTC.